Sequencing of this T cell receptor beta chain was carried out in a study of PD-1 blockade in classical Hodgkin lymphoma. The sample's time point: newly diagnosed, previously untreated cHL patient sample. Comparison samples consisted of PBMCs from newly diagnosed, untreated classical Hodgkin lymphoma. Notes on the study in general: Still unresolved is the cause of the repertoire differences, which may be disease activity or prior therapy. Lower baseline TCR diversity was reported for newly diagnosed patients than for healthy donors.

Germline CDR1 SGHAT, CDR2 FQNNGV. V shed 5 bases and J 0 bases; nucleotides not matched to a gene: 3. This CDR3 comprises 15 residues. Libraries were prepared by immunoSEQ multiplex PCR; TCRdb keeps only in-frame clonotypes and omits some of them. The repertoire holds 16,000 or so clones, with roughly 86% as singletons. A word on this clone: Its antigen remains unidentified.

V and J are TRBV11-2 and TRBJ2-1, with TRBD2 identical over 8 bases. The sequence came from a human donor with classical Hodgkin lymphoma. The sample was peripheral blood mononuclear cells (PBMCs). This chain's CDR3 is CASSQRGSSYNEQFF. DNA of the CDR3: TGTGCCAGCAGCCAGCGGGGGAGCTCCTACAATGAGCAGTTCTTC.